The clone carrying this TCR beta chain has just a few counts. These data are taken from a study of blood T cell repertoires in COVID-19. CDR1 KGHSH and CDR2 LQKENI come from the germline V gene. This CDR3 is 15 amino acids long. Trimming pared 0 bases from V and 0 bases from J, leaving 8 bases between. Self-reported history from a screening survey and questionnaire set each donor's cohort. TCRdb keeps only in-frame clones here, not all; method: immunoSEQ multiplex PCR. The sample yields almost 500,000 clones, roughly nine tenths seen once. The clonotype comes from a woman aged 55 to 70 who had recovered from COVID-19. The V gene is TRBV18, the J gene TRBJ1-1; no firm D call. The sequenced sample was PBMCs or T cells enriched from blood (not recorded which). CDR3 DNA: TGTGCCAGCTCACCACCGGGCGTTGTGAACACTGAAGCTTTCTTT. Amino acids: CASSPPGVVNTEAFF.